This T cell receptor (beta chain) was documented in a study of cytomegalovirus exposure and HLA in healthy donors (dated by TCRdb to 2017 to 2019). Study-wide context: According to an earlier analysis of several hundred of the donors, 150 million to 200 million T cells yielded 100 million or so unique TCR beta sequences and 276 Gb of sequence data. Around 320 gigabases of sequencing data and tens of millions of unique TCR sequences were included in an early release covering about 620 HLA-typed donors. Of the roughly 400 genotyped donors, about 84% fell in the genetic ancestry cluster associated with self-reported Caucasian donors. The study was designed to test whether signatures of past pathogen exposure could be identified by cataloging public T cell receptors. The T cell repertoires of 666 subjects were profiled by immunosequencing and related to cytomegalovirus serostatus. Along with the approximately 620-subject first cohort, a separate validation cohort of over a hundred different subjects was used. The study combined high-throughput TCR immunosequencing, statistical association of individual TCRs with disease status, and machine learning to predict cytomegalovirus infection status. A later analysis re-analyzed previously published TCR beta repertoires from approximately 700 donors and added high-resolution HLA genotyping to study TCR occurrence patterns. The later analysis used no new phenotypic data to find candidate immune exposures, relying instead on TCR beta sequences and their occurrence across donors. An earlier analysis of around 540 of the donors applied high-throughput TCR beta sequencing to assess whether each TCR beta V gene segment acted as functional or pseudogenic. Alongside the repertoire data, information on donor age, sex, ethnicity and CMV serostatus was compiled. A later genetic analysis used genome-wide SNP genotypes for about 65% of the 666 donors, treating that subset as a discovery cohort. Every discovery cohort repertoire had been produced on one sequencing platform. HLA typing covered class I and class II loci at four-digit resolution. Typing coverage differed by locus: A, B, C, DRB1 and DQB1 were typed in roughly 620-640 donors, DQA1 in approximately 520, DPA1 in some 600, and DPB1 in 450 to 480. Because of strong linkage in the cohort, 5 or 6 DR-DQ haplotypes were treated as single units for association and clustering. Across 398 genotyped donors of the cohort, an average of approximately 200,000 unique TCR beta nucleotide sequences per donor were sequenced, and roughly 20% of those sequences were non-productive.

With regard to this clone: No cognate antigen has been identified for it. No much larger clone is present one base from it, and per-base qualities are unavailable.

V has 0 bases trimmed and J has 3 bases trimmed; junction bases matching no gene number 15. The CDR3 holds 19 amino acids from the cysteine to the phenylalanine. Kept here is only the CDR3 DNA, which spans 57 bases and is read in frame from base 1. CDR1 is given as SGDLS and CDR2 as YYNGEE, both from the germline V gene. In total, more than 500 healthy bone marrow donors made up the cohort. All cohort members were sampled while nominally healthy, although unrecorded immune exposures were likely present. The donor was CMV seropositive and was included in the group of 290 or so seropositive cohort members. Each donor provided a peripheral blood sample, and peripheral blood mononuclear cells were used for TCR beta sequencing. Genomic DNA was extracted from the blood cell samples with the Qiagen DNeasy Blood Extraction Kit. General conclusions and limits of the study: In a later analysis, TCR association rates were found to vary across HLA loci, with the most associated TCRs seen for DRB1 alleles and the fewest for HLA-C alleles. Specific HLA alleles were associated with 15,000 to 20,000 TCR beta sequences at a false discovery rate of 0.05 in a later analysis. Because the 87-base-pair reads could not distinguish some IMGT-functional V segments, including TRBV6-2 and TRBV6-3, those segments were excluded. A cluster of highly shared sequence variants was judged likely to represent a technical artifact of the sequencing pipeline. Because counts were too low, approximately 18 rarely observed V segments, including chromosome 9 orphons, were excluded from the earlier analysis of several hundred of the donors. Most TCR sequences were observed very rarely across donors, whereas some public TCRs were present in many individuals. A later analysis reported that several top co-occurrence clusters appeared linked to parvovirus B19, influenza, CMV and Epstein-Barr virus. The authors suggested that the approach could potentially be generalized to other disease states and immunological phenotypes. A further reported finding was that TCR beta sequences accurately predicted the HLA-A and HLA-B alleles for most subjects in the first cohort. According to a later analysis, most CMV-associated TCR beta chains appeared to be HLA-restricted, and the HLA associations seemed to be driven largely by CMV exposure. In this cohort, only TCR beta chains were sequenced, and detectable features were limited by the absence of alpha or paired-chain data. A total of roughly 160 TCR beta chains were listed by the study as associated with cytomegalovirus. The presence/absence analyses assumed that sequencing depth was roughly uniform across donors, and that assumption may not be true. CMV serostatus was the only immune exposure information available for the cohort. Cytomegalovirus status was reported to be diagnosed by the classifier with high specificity and sensitivity in both the original and validation cohorts. Strong co-occurrence of HLA alleles, especially DR and DQ, made assigning TCR associations to individual alleles difficult. Correlated functional status among segregating V segments might be attributable to linkage disequilibrium, but an unknown experimental factor could not be ruled out. A later genetic analysis reported fewer N-insertions in productive TCRs among donors in an Asian-associated ancestry cluster than the approximately 670-donor mean. Because HLA typing was missing for some donors at each locus, association tests included only the typed subset. An earlier analysis of around 500 of the donors showed that most TCR beta V segments appeared in productive rearrangements either about 87% or about 30% of the time, which broadly matched IMGT annotations. In vitro tests confirmed that a few of the cytomegalovirus-associated TCR beta chains recognize cytomegalovirus antigens. In a later analysis, HLA-associated TCR beta chains were found to be more clonally expanded and to have lower generation probabilities than equally common non-associated chains. In a later genetic analysis, a missense DCLRE1C variant was associated with V-gene and J-gene trimming of TCR beta chains, and the association was replicated in an independent cohort.

Libraries were built with the immunoSEQ multiplex PCR assay. A mixture of 60 forward primers for TCR Vbeta segments and 13 reverse primers for TCR Jbeta segments was used in the multiplex PCR. A multiplex PCR assay on genomic DNA amplified the CDR3 region of rearranged TCR beta genes. Amplified TCR beta libraries were sequenced as 87-base-pair reads on the Illumina HiSeq System. The published analysis was carried out like this. In a later analysis, tens of millions of unique TCR beta chains were counted across the 690 or so repertoires, and roughly 11 million of these chains were shared by at least two donors. Raw reads were error-corrected and collapsed into unique sequences by a nearest-neighbor algorithm in which closely related sequences were merged to remove PCR and sequencing errors. To assign V, D and J gene segments, CDR3 sequences were aligned to IMGT reference sequences. For a sequence to be retained, at least a six-nucleotide match to both a V gene segment and a J gene segment was required. A rearrangement was called productive if the CDR3 had no stop codons and remained in frame with V and J, and every other rearrangement was called non-productive. Following IMGT convention, CDR3 was defined as the stretch from the second conserved V-encoded cysteine to the conserved J-encoded phenylalanine. In an earlier analysis of some 550 of the donors, sequences lacking an unambiguous match to a single V gene segment were excluded. In an earlier analysis of several hundred of the donors, a V segment was called functional when productive rearrangements were above 56.7%, and segregating when the standard deviation between donors exceeded 5%. A statistical classification framework was developed to diagnose cytomegalovirus status using the catalog of TCR beta chain sequences. A later analysis assigned V and J genes by comparing TCR nucleotide sequences with IMGT/GENE-DB human TR gene sequences. A later analysis assigned CDR3 sequences and most-parsimonious VDJ recombination scenarios with the TCRdist pipeline. In a later analysis, each TCR beta chain was defined by its CDR3 amino acid sequence together with its V-gene family, and reads lacking a unique V-gene family were excluded. As a way to deal with suspected cross-contamination and a sequencing artifact, a later analysis dropped over 550 nucleotide sequences that were highly shared and had low generation probability. For each public chain, a later analysis derived a clonal expansion index from normalized ranks of inferred template counts within each repertoire. In a later analysis, generation probabilities were computed with a VDJ recombination model fitted to out-of-frame rearrangements, and the resulting probabilities were checked against IGoR. In a later analysis, TCR-TCR, TCR-HLA and TCR-CMV co-occurrence was scored with hypergeometric tests, and a repertoire-size bias correction was applied to TCR pairs. A later analysis estimated false discovery rates by permuting HLA or CMV assignments 20 times. In a later analysis, co-occurring TCRs were grouped using DBSCAN, and TCRdist sequence similarity was added for clustering within HLA-allele-positive subsets. Co-occurrence clustering excluded repertoires with fewer than 30,000 or more than 120,000 public chains, plus five with anomalous nucleotide sharing. The immuneACCESS repertoire file appears here via TCRdb, limited to in-frame rearrangements. These files lack a portion of the clones; in checked studies, under half of the deficit traces to unresolved V genes, and the cause of the others is not known. V and J calls and clone size follow that table, whereas D and trimming were derived from the DNA. The sample contains about 200,000 clones, 82% of them found a single time. The ten most abundant clones make up roughly 6% of the sample.

This receptor chain uses TRBV9 and TRBJ1-3, and 7 junctional nucleotides match TRBD1. The specimen sequenced was PBMCs. The sequence was obtained from a woman in her 50s in good health and CMV-seropositive. Here the CDR3 is given as CASSVATGSGGVVGNTIYF. The nucleotide sequence is TGTGCCAGCAGCGTAGCTACGGGGTCAGGGGGAGTTGTTGGAAACACCATATATTTT.